The 22 T cell receptor beta chains reported below all come from one sample, sequenced in a study of Ad26.COV2.S vaccination and SARS-CoV-2 variants. Here immunoSEQ multiplex PCR was the method, and the copy in TCRdb shows in-frame clones only, minus some. The data show about 680,000 clones, roughly nine tenths seen once. Treatment of the sample: 15 to 20 received Ad26.COV2.S at low or high dose, single or two shots; about 5 received placebo; per-sample allocation not given. Samples analyzed were those drawn on day 63 after the first vaccine or placebo injection. The input for sequencing was peripheral blood, taken in a trial of Ad26.COV2.S vaccine versus placebo. Receptor source: a person aged 18 to 65 who received the Ad26.COV2.S COVID-19 vaccine or a placebo.

This sequence joins TRBV27 and TRBJ2-3; D gene uncertain. This CDR3 contains 14 residues. V was clipped by 1 base and J by 15 bases, with 20 bases between them. Per germline, CDR1 MNHEY and CDR2 SMNVEV (reference sequence). In DNA form, the CDR3 reads TGTGCCAGCAGTTTATTGGGCGATGGCCCACATCCATATTTT. Its protein is CASSLLGDGPHPYF.

The chain recombines TRBV5-6 with TRBJ2-7; 8 bases are shared with TRBD2. With V trimmed by 0 bases and J by 6 bases, 5 bases remained unmatched. Looked up from germline, CDR1 is SGHDT and CDR2 is YYEEEE. This CDR3 is built from 14 residues. CDR3 sequence (DNA): TGTGCCAGCAGCTTGGCGGGACTAGTCGTCGAGCAGTACTTC. Translation: CASSLAGLVVEQYF. The variable domain in full, completed from reference TRBV5-6 and TRBJ2-7, reads DAGVTQSPTHLIKTRGQQVTLRCSPKSGHDTVSWYQQALGQGPQFIFQYYEEEERQRGNFPDRFSGHQFPNYSSELNVNALLLGDSALYLCASSLAGLVVEQYFGPGTRLTVT.

J is TRBJ2-2 and V is TRBV19; 9 nucleotides match TRBD1. The CDR3 sequence is 16 residues long. Per germline, CDR1 LNHDA and CDR2 SQIVND (reference sequence). V was pared by 3 bases and J by 4 bases, with 6 bases of the junction left unmatched. The CDR3 DNA reads as TGTGCCAGTAGTATTTCGGGACAGGGTACCACCGGGGAGCTGTTTTTT. It is translated as CASSISGQGTTGELFF. Complete variable domain (other parts from reference TRBV19 and TRBJ2-2): DGGITQSPKYLFRKEGQNVTLSCEQNLNHDAMYWYRQDPGQGLRLIYYSQIVNDFQKGDIAEGYSVSREKKESFPLTVTSAQKNPTAFYLCASSISGQGTTGELFFGEGSRLTVL.

J is TRBJ2-3 and V is TRBV7-9, with a possible D match to TRBD1 (6 bases). There are 13 residues in the CDR3. V lost 5 bases, J lost 5 bases, and 11 bases lay in between. The germline gives CDR1 SEHNR, CDR2 FQNEAQ (reference sequence). DNA of the CDR3: TGTGCCAGCAGCGCCTCAGGGGAAGATACGCAGTATTTT. It codes for CASSASGEDTQYF.

J is TRBJ2-5 and V is TRBV18, with D maybe TRBD2 (5 bases). Germline values: CDR1 KGHSH, CDR2 LQKENI. The length of the CDR3 is 16 residues. Trimming left V 0 bases short and J 5 bases short, with 16 bases between. The CDR3 coding sequence is TGTGCCAGCTCACCACCCGCGGAGGCCGGGCTGGAGACCCAGTACTTC. Encoded protein: CASSPPAEAGLETQYF. Together with reference TRBV18 and TRBJ2-5, the CDR3 gives the full variable domain: NAGVMQNPRHLVRRRGQEARLRCSPMKGHSHVYWYRQLPEEGLKFMVYLQKENIIDESGMPKERFSAEFPKEGPSILRIQQVVRGDSAAYFCASSPPAEAGLETQYFGPGTRLLVL.

A single count supports this clone. The V call is TRBV19, the J call TRBJ2-6, with unresolved D. This CDR3 region has 18 residues. Germline V gene lookup returns CDR1 LNHDA and CDR2 SQIVND (reference sequence). V was trimmed by 6 bases and J by 0 bases, leaving 18 bases between them. This chain's CDR3 is CASRVRQGSLSGANVLTF. The CDR3 bases are TGTGCCAGTAGAGTAAGACAAGGGTCCCTCTCTGGGGCCAACGTCCTGACTTTC.

The rearrangement joins TRBV25-1 to TRBJ2-1; D unresolved. The germline CDR1 and CDR2 sequences are MGHDK and SYGVNS. Trimming cost V 3 bases and J 0 bases, with 3 bases left between them. The length of the CDR3 is 13 residues. The CDR3 region has the DNA TGTGCCAGCAGTGAGGCCTCCTACAATGAGCAGTTCTTC. It codes for CASSEASYNEQFF.

V and J are TRBV12-5 and TRBJ2-2; D is uncertain. The CDR3 sequence is 13 residues long. The germline CDR1 and CDR2 sequences are LGHNT and FRNRAP. V was cut by 7 bases and J by 3 bases, with 9 bases left in between. CDR3 protein: CASALLYTGELFF. For the CDR3, the DNA is TGTGCTAGTGCTCTCCTGTACACCGGGGAGCTGTTTTTT. The full variable domain, with the rest looked up from reference TRBV12-5 and TRBJ2-2, is DARVTQTPRHKVTEMGQEVTMRCQPILGHNTVFWYRQTMMQGLELLAYFRNRAPLDDSGMPKDRFSAEMPDATLATLKIQPSEPRDSAVYFCASALLYTGELFFGEGSRLTVL.

The chain uses TRBV30 and TRBJ1-6; 9 nucleotides match TRBD1. Germline V gene sequence: CDR1 GTSNPN, CDR2 SVGIG (reference sequence). This CDR3 is 16 amino acids long. Trimming at V came to 2 bases and at J to 10 bases, leaving 12 bases not matched to a gene. Here the CDR3 reads CAWSFSSTGGKSPLHF. DNA for the CDR3: TGTGCCTGGAGTTTTTCCAGTACAGGGGGCAAATCACCCCTCCACTTT.

V gene TRBV6-6 combines with J gene TRBJ2-7; D may be TRBD1 (5 bases). Germline V gene lookup returns CDR1 MNHNY and CDR2 SVGAGI (reference sequence). CDR3 length: 14 amino acids. Deletions cut 8 bases from V and 2 bases from J, with 16 bases between. The CDR3 sequence: CASGRTDNPYEQYF. CDR3 nucleotides: TGTGCCAGCGGGCGGACGGACAATCCCTACGAGCAGTACTTC.

The CDR3 spells CATSDHRVFYPRAYSPLHF. CDR3 in DNA: TGTGCCACCAGTGACCACAGGGTGTTTTACCCCCGAGCGTACTCACCCCTCCACTTT. The rearrangement joins TRBV24-1 to TRBJ1-6; possible D gene TRBD1, 6 bases. This CDR3 comprises 19 residues. Germline CDR1 reads KGHDR; CDR2 reads SFDVKD. The V gene lost 4 bases and the J gene lost 10 bases, with 28 bases spanning the gap.

The rearrangement joins TRBV6-5 to TRBJ1-2, with D possibly being TRBD1 (5 bases). The V end lost 7 bases, the J end lost 3 bases, and 18 bases lay between the germline ends. This CDR3 spans 15 amino acids. The V gene's germline CDR1 is MNHEY and CDR2 SVGAGI. In nucleotides, the CDR3 is TGTGCCAGCACCATATCGCGGGGGGTCGACTATGGCTACACCTTC. It codes for CASTISRGVDYGYTF.

The gene calls are TRBV7-2 and TRBJ1-2, with D unresolved. V was shortened by 1 base and J by 7 bases, with 13 bases between the two germline ends. This CDR3 comprises 14 residues. Germline V gene lookup returns CDR1 SGHTA and CDR2 FQGNSA. The DNA for the CDR3 is TGTGCCAGCAGCTTAGAGACAAGGACGAGTGGCTACACCTTC. Residues: CASSLETRTSGYTF. The entire variable domain, with the rest obtained from reference TRBV7-2 and TRBJ1-2, is as follows: GAGVSQSPSNKVTEKGKDVELRCDPISGHTALYWYRQSLGQGLEFLIYFQGNSAPDKSGLPSDRFSAERTGGSVSTLTIQRTQQEDSAVYLCASSLETRTSGYTFGSGTRLTVV.

The chain couples TRBV7-8 to TRBJ2-5; 14 nucleotides agree with TRBD2. CDR1 SGHVS and CDR2 FQNEAQ come from the germline V gene. The CDR3 loop spans 15 amino acids. The V and J ends lost 10 bases and 6 bases, in that order; junction bases with no gene match: 10. The CDR3 sequence is CATFRLAGGPKTQYF. The DNA for the CDR3 is TGTGCCACCTTTAGACTAGCGGGAGGGCCGAAGACCCAGTACTTC.

V and J are TRBV7-3 and TRBJ1-1; D unresolved. The CDR3 contains 13 residues. CDR1 is SGHTA, CDR2 FQGTGA, per germline. V was pared by 2 bases and J by 4 bases, with 8 bases between. For the CDR3, the DNA is TGTGCCAGCAGCTTATGGGGAGGCACTGAAGCTTTCTTT. Protein product: CASSLWGGTEAFF. The whole variable domain, remainder taken from reference TRBV7-3 and TRBJ1-1, is GAGVSQTPSNKVTEKGKYVELRCDPISGHTALYWYRQSLGQGPEFLIYFQGTGAADDSGLPNDRFFAVRPEGSVSTLKIQRTERGDSAVYLCASSLWGGTEAFFGQGTRLTVV.

The chain couples TRBV15 to TRBJ2-1; 9 bases agree with TRBD1. V dropped 1 base and J dropped 11; count of bases not matched to a gene: 9. Germline V gene data show CDR1 as LNHNV and CDR2 as YYDKDF (reference sequence). The CDR3 has 15 residues. CDR3 protein: CATSRGGTGSQKQFF. The DNA for the CDR3 is TGTGCCACCAGCAGAGGAGGGACAGGGTCCCAAAAGCAGTTCTTC.

V is TRBV10-3 and J is TRBJ2-3; no definite D call. The CDR3 runs to 12 residues. Germline V lookup: CDR1 ENHRY, CDR2 SYGVKD. The V end lost 10 bases, the J end lost 0 bases, and 8 bases lay between the germline ends. This CDR3 reads CATSSSTDTQYF. CDR3 sequence (DNA): TGTGCCACCAGCAGTAGCACAGATACGCAGTATTTT.

This sequence joins TRBV4-1 and TRBJ2-2; D ambiguous. V shed 0 bases and J shed 2 bases, with 4 bases lying between them. Germline V CDR1 and CDR2: MGHRA, YSYEKL. The CDR3 is 14 residues long. The CDR3 sequence: CASSQDRNTGELFF. The CDR3 nucleotides read TGCGCCAGCAGCCAAGACCGCAACACCGGGGAGCTGTTTTTT.

This sequence joins TRBV6-5 and TRBJ2-5; no firm D call. Germline values: CDR1 MNHEY, CDR2 SVGAGI. There are 12 residues in the CDR3. V was clipped by 6 bases and J by 7 bases, with 12 bases between them. The CDR3 is CASRGTLGTQYF. The DNA for the CDR3 is TGTGCCAGCAGAGGCACTTTGGGGACCCAGTACTTC.

V and J are TRBV6-6 and TRBJ1-3; the D is unclear. Per the germline V gene, CDR1 is MNHNY and CDR2 is SVGAGI (reference sequence). V lost 7 bases, J lost 1 base, and 14 bases lay in between. The CDR3 has 15 residues. CDR3 bases: TGTGCCAGCACCTCCTTCACGGGGTCTGGAAACACCATATATTTT. Translated: CASTSFTGSGNTIYF.

The CDR3 protein is CASSQDFSGTSSYNEQFF. CDR3 in DNA: TGTGCCAGCAGCCAAGATTTCAGCGGGACCAGCTCCTACAATGAGCAGTTCTTC. The V gene is TRBV4-2, the J gene TRBJ2-1; 7 bases fit TRBD2. This CDR3 is built from 18 residues. V shed 0 bases, J shed 0 bases, and the junction held 8 bases outside the gene matches. The germline CDR1 and CDR2 sequences are LGHNA and YNFKEQ.

Here the CDR3 DNA reads TGTGCCAGCAGTGAAGTTAGCCTGCAAGAGACCCAGTACTTC. Amino acid sequence: CASSEVSLQETQYF. The chain combines TRBV2 with TRBJ2-5; D call uncertain. The CDR3 is made up of 14 amino acids. Trimming took 1 base from V and 2 from J, leaving 8 bases between them. The germline V gene has CDR1 SNHLY and CDR2 FYNNEI.